Listed below are T cell receptor beta chains from one sample, sequenced in a study of T cell responses to AZD1222 COVID-19 vaccine. TCRdb's copy holds only in-frame clones and misses some; the assay was immunoSEQ multiplex PCR. The sample shows some 180,000 clones, 87% of them seen only once. This specimen was peripheral blood, taken 28 days after the second AZD1222 dose. The source of these receptors is an adult who received the AZD1222 COVID-19 vaccine. Each CDR3 is given with its conserved first and last residue. D genes are given only for firm matches. The size of a clone is reported for some rows only, either as once, few or many, or as a class for expanded clones.

.,TRBV16,TRBJ2-7,.,TGTGCCAGCAGCCAAAGGGACATTTCCTACGAGCAGTACTTC,CASSQRDISYEQYF
TRBD1,TRBV6-1,TRBJ2-7,.,TGTGCCAGCAGTGAGGGACAGGGGATGGCCTACGAGCAGTACTTC,CASSEGQGMAYEQYF
.,TRBV5-1,TRBJ1-2,few,TGCGCCAGCAGCCCGGGTCTCGATGGCTACACCTTC,CASSPGLDGYTF
.,TRBV5-6,TRBJ2-5,.,TGTGCCAGCAGCTTGCGGAACGGGGAGACCCAGTACTTC,CASSLRNGETQYF
.,TRBV9,TRBJ1-1,few,TGTGCCAGCAGCCGACCATTTAACACTGAAGCTTTCTTT,CASSRPFNTEAFF
TRBD1,TRBV5-1,TRBJ1-1,.,TGCGCCAGCAGCTTGTGGGGCAGGGGGCAGCGTGACACTGAAGCTTTCTTT,CASSLWGRGQRDTEAFF
TRBD1,TRBV19,TRBJ2-7,few,TGTGCCAGTAGTATAGGTGACAGGGGCGAGCAGTACTTC,CASSIGDRGEQYF
.,TRBV19,TRBJ2-1,once,TGTGCCAGTAGTACCTGGAGCCAGGGACAGTTCTTC,CASSTWSQGQFF
.,TRBV27,TRBJ1-5,.,TGTGCCAGCAGCCAGGGAGTCGGCAATCAGCCCCAGCATTTT,CASSQGVGNQPQHF
.,TRBV9,TRBJ2-3,.,TGTGCCAGCAGCCCCAACGGGCGAAGCACAGATACGCAGTATTTT,CASSPNGRSTDTQYF
TRBD1,TRBV4-1,TRBJ1-1,.,TGCGCCAGCAGCCAGGACAGGGGTCCGAACACTGAAGCTTTCTTT,CASSQDRGPNTEAFF
TRBD2,TRBV3-1/TRBV3-2,TRBJ2-1,.,TGTGCCAGCAGCCAACTAGCGGGGGGGTTCGGTGAGCAGTTCTTC,CASSQLAGGFGEQFF
.,TRBV4-1,TRBJ1-6,.,TGCGCCAGCAGCCGGGGACCTGAGGCCATATACAATTCACCCCTCCACTTT,CASSRGPEAIYNSPLHF